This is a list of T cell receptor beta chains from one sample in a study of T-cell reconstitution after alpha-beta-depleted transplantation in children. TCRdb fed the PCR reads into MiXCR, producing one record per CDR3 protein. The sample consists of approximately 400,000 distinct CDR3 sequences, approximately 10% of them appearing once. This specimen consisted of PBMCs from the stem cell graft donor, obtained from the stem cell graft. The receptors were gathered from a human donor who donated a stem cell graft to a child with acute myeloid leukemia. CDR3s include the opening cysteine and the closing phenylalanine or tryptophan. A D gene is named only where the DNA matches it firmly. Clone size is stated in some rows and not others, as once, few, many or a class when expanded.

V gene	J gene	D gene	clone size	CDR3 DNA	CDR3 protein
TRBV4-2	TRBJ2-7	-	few	TGTGCCAGCAGCCAAGATAGGTACAGTGCTAACTACGAGCAGTACTTC	CASSQDRYSANYEQYF
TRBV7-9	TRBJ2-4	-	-	TGTGCCAGCAGCCCCGGGGCAGCTAACAAAAACATTCAGTACTTC	CASSPGAANKNIQYF
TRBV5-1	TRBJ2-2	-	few	TGCGCCAGCAGACCTAACGACGGGAGTGACACCGGGGAGCTGTTTTTT	CASRPNDGSDTGELFF
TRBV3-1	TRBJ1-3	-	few	TGTGCCAGCAGCCAAGAGGGGGGCACCATATATTTT	CASSQEGGTIYF
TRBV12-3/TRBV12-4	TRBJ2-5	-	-	TGTGCCAGCAAAGTTAGGGAACAAGAGACCCAGTACTTC	CASKVREQETQYF
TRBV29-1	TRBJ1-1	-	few	TGCAGCGGTGGTGTAGTGAACACTGAAGCTTTCTTT	CSGGVVNTEAFF
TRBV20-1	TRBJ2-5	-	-	TGCAGCGGGGGAAAGGATAGTGGGGCCCAGTACTTC	CSGGKDSGAQYF
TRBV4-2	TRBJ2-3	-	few	TGTGCCAGCAGCCAAGATTCAGGGACGGGGCAGTATTTT	CASSQDSGTGQYF
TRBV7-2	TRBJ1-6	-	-	TGTGCCAGCAGCTCGGGACGGACCTATAATTCACCCCTCCACTTT	CASSSGRTYNSPLHF
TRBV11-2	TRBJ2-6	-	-	TGTGCCAGCAGCACTCACTCTGGGGCCAACGTCCTGACTTTC	CASSTHSGANVLTF